These 23 T cell receptor beta chains were all obtained from the same sample, sequenced in a study of blood T cell repertoires in COVID-19. Libraries were prepared by immunoSEQ multiplex PCR; TCRdb keeps only in-frame clonotypes and omits some of them. The sample records some 250,000 clones, less than 90% being singletons. The sequenced sample consisted of peripheral blood. All receptors come from a man aged 55 to 70 with acute or convalescent COVID-19.

The CDR3 sequence is CASTQGVPGANVLTF. The CDR3 bases are TGTGCCAGTACCCAGGGTGTGCCTGGGGCCAACGTCCTGACTTTC. The J gene is TRBJ2-6, the V gene TRBV19; possibly TRBD1 for D (5 bases). The CDR3 is 15 residues long. Germline CDR1 reads LNHDA; CDR2 reads SQIVND (reference sequence). With 7 bases removed from V and 2 bases from J, the gap between germline ends came to 12 bases. Full variable domain (rest looked up from reference TRBV19 and TRBJ2-6): DGGITQSPKYLFRKEGQNVTLSCEQNLNHDAMYWYRQDPGQGLRLIYYSQIVNDFQKGDIAEGYSVSREKKESFPLTVTSAQKNPTAFYLCASTQGVPGANVLTFGAGSRLTVL.

The rearrangement uses TRBV6-5 and TRBJ1-2, with 7 nucleotides matching TRBD1. CDR1 and CDR2 from the germline V gene are MNHEY and SVGAGI. This CDR3 region has 15 residues. The ends lost 6 bases at V and 3 bases at J; junction bases unmatched: 10. CDR3 sequence (DNA): TGTGCCAGCAGGAGGACAGGAGGTATCGACTATGGCTACACCTTC. Amino acid sequence: CASRRTGGIDYGYTF.

The V and J genes are TRBV7-6 and TRBJ2-1; 10 bases align to TRBD2. The V gene's germline CDR1 is SGHVS and CDR2 FNYEAQ. This CDR3 contains 16 residues. V lost 5 bases and J lost 2; bases outside the gene matches: 6. The CDR3 DNA follows: TGTGCCAGCAGCCCCGCGAGCGGGAGGGCCTACAATGAGCAGTTCTTC. Its protein product is CASSPASGRAYNEQFF.

The CDR3 DNA reads TGTGCCAGTGGCGGGGCTCAGAGGGCTGAAGCTTTCTTT. Its protein is CASGGAQRAEAFF. The chain couples TRBV19 to TRBJ1-1; TRBD1 might be the D (5 bases). The germline CDR1 and CDR2 sequences are LNHDA and SQIVND (reference sequence). Trimming cost V 8 bases and J 6 bases, with 16 bases left between them. The CDR3 is made up of 13 amino acids. Based on the CDR3 plus reference TRBV19 and TRBJ1-1, the full variable domain is DGGITQSPKYLFRKEGQNVTLSCEQNLNHDAMYWYRQDPGQGLRLIYYSQIVNDFQKGDIAEGYSVSREKKESFPLTVTSAQKNPTAFYLCASGGAQRAEAFFGQGTRLTVV.

J is TRBJ1-5 and V is TRBV5-1, with D tentatively TRBD1 (5 bases). This CDR3 region has 14 residues. Trimming cost V 1 base and J 5 bases, with 10 bases left between them. Germline assignment: CDR1 SGHRS and CDR2 YFSETQ. DNA of the CDR3: TGCGCCAGCAGCTTGTATGGGGGGGATCAGCCCCAGCATTTT. Amino acids: CASSLYGGDQPQHF. Combining the CDR3 with reference TRBV5-1 and TRBJ1-5 gives the whole variable domain KAGVTQTPRYLIKTRGQQVTLSCSPISGHRSVSWYQQTPGQGLQFLFEYFSETQRNKGNFPGRFSGRQFSNSRSEMNVSTLELGDSALYLCASSLYGGDQPQHFGDGTRLSIL.

In regard to this clone: The identical CDR3 is also encoded by other nucleotide sequences in the sample. J is TRBJ1-1 and V is TRBV12-3 or TRBV12-4; 10 nucleotides align to TRBD1. V lost 5 bases to trimming and J lost 4 bases; unmatched junction nucleotides: 1. The length of the CDR3 is 13 residues. As DNA, the CDR3 is TGTGCCAGCAGTAGGACAGGGGGCACTGAAGCTTTCTTT. It yields the protein CASSRTGGTEAFF.

This clone showed up just once. The rearrangement uses TRBV19 and TRBJ2-2, with D tentatively TRBD1 (6 bases). V lost 3 bases to trimming and J lost 9 bases, with 20 bases between them. This CDR3 has 16 residues. Germline CDR1 reads LNHDA; CDR2 reads SQIVND (reference sequence). The CDR3 nucleotides are TGTGCCAGTAGTATTATAGGGGCAGGGGCGGGCCGGGAGCTGTTTTTT. It specifies CASSIIGAGAGRELFF.

J is TRBJ1-2 and V is TRBV12-1; no DNA check was done on the table's D call, TRBD1. TRBV12-1 is a documented pseudogene. This CDR3 region has 15 residues. The CDR3 loop reads CASSIPGQGDYGYTF. DNA for the CDR3: TGTGCCAGCAGCATTCCGGGACAGGGGGACTATGGCTACACCTTC.

This clone was seen a handful of times. The genes are TRBV11-3 and TRBJ2-4, with 9 bases lining up with TRBD1. Germline V lookup: CDR1 SGHNT, CDR2 YENEEA. The J segment lost 4 bases and the V segment lost 2 bases, leaving 6 bases of the junction unmatched. This CDR3 region has 16 residues. CDR3 in amino acids: CASSLKATGGKNIQYF. The CDR3 DNA sequence: TGTGCCAGCAGCTTAAAGGCGACAGGGGGTAAAAACATTCAGTACTTC.

This clone occurred once. This chain joins TRBV18 and TRBJ1-1; the D is unclear. The germline gives CDR1 KGHSH, CDR2 LQKENI. This CDR3 is built from 12 residues. Trimming cost V 10 bases and J 7 bases, with 16 bases left between them. The CDR3 sequence: CATSVVGGEAFF. CDR3 sequence (DNA): TGTGCCACCTCGGTAGTCGGAGGTGAAGCTTTCTTT.

This chain links TRBV5-4 with TRBJ2-5, with D possibly TRBD2 on 6 matching bases. V lost 5 bases and J lost 12, with 17 bases in between. Germline V lookup: CDR1 SGHNT, CDR2 YYREEE (reference sequence). This CDR3 region has 12 residues. The CDR3 nucleotides are TGTGCCAGCAGTGGAGGGTCAGTTGGCGAGTACTTC. Its protein is CASSGGSVGEYF.

The genes are TRBV5-6 and TRBJ2-2, with 8 nucleotides matching TRBD1. The germline CDR1 and CDR2 sequences are SGHDT and YYEEEE. The CDR3 runs to 17 residues. Trimming at V came to 4 bases and at J to 0 bases, leaving 8 bases not matched to a gene. The CDR3 is CASSIDQGAANTGELFF. In nucleotides, the CDR3 is TGTGCCAGCAGCATAGACCAGGGGGCCGCGAACACCGGGGAGCTGTTTTTT.

The V gene is TRBV7-2, the J gene TRBJ2-2, with D maybe TRBD1 (6 bases). The CDR3 extends over 16 amino acids. V shed 5 bases and J shed 5 bases, with 18 bases lying between them. Germline-derived CDR1 and CDR2 are SGHTA and FQGNSA. CDR3 loop: CASSPAQGNWTGELFF. DNA for the CDR3: TGTGCCAGCAGCCCCGCACAGGGTAATTGGACCGGGGAGCTGTTTTTT. Combining the CDR3 with reference TRBV7-2 and TRBJ2-2 gives the whole variable domain GAGVSQSPSNKVTEKGKDVELRCDPISGHTALYWYRQSLGQGLEFLIYFQGNSAPDKSGLPSDRFSAERTGGSVSTLTIQRTQQEDSAVYLCASSPAQGNWTGELFFGEGSRLTVL.

V usage is TRBV2 and J usage is TRBJ1-2, with 11 bases lining up with TRBD1. This CDR3 is 19 amino acids long. The ends lost 6 bases at V and 0 bases at J; junction bases unmatched: 15. From germline, CDR1 is SNHLY and CDR2 FYNNEI. The CDR3 region is CASRGTGGRSNSSNYGYTF. CDR3 in DNA: TGTGCCAGCAGGGGGACAGGGGGACGGTCAAACTCTTCTAACTATGGCTACACCTTC.

The rearrangement joins TRBV5-6 to TRBJ1-4, with D possibly matching TRBD1 (5 bases). The germline gives CDR1 SGHDT, CDR2 YYEEEE. Trimming took 1 base from V and 6 from J, leaving 7 bases between them. This CDR3 contains 13 residues. The CDR3, as DNA: TGTGCCAGCAGCTTGTCAGGGTATGAAAAACTGTTTTTT. It specifies CASSLSGYEKLFF.

With respect to this clone: At the DNA level, this CDR3 is encoded by other sequences in the same sample as well. The CDR3 DNA reads as TGTGCCAGCTCAAGAGACAGGGACTACGAGCAGTACTTC. Translated, it gives CASSRDRDYEQYF. This chain links TRBV11-2 with TRBJ2-7; 7 bases line up with TRBD1. The V and J ends lost 8 bases and 3 bases, in that order; junction bases with no gene match: 7. The CDR3 totals 13 residues. Germline CDR1 reads SGHAT; CDR2 reads FQNNGV.

This sequence joins TRBV7-9 and TRBJ2-1, with 10 bases matching TRBD2. Germline V gene data show CDR1 as SEHNR and CDR2 as FQNEAQ (reference sequence). After removal of 5 bases from V and 5 bases from J, the junction contained 6 bases not matched to a gene. The CDR3 consists of 15 residues. The CDR3 is CASSLGTSVNNEQFF. In nucleotides, the CDR3 is TGTGCCAGCAGCCTGGGGACTAGCGTGAACAATGAGCAGTTCTTC. Looking up the rest from reference TRBV7-9 and TRBJ2-1 gives the full variable domain: DTGVSQNPRHKITKRGQNVTFRCDPISEHNRLYWYRQTLGQGPEFLTYFQNEAQLEKSRLLSDRFSAERPKGSFSTLEIQRTEQGDSAMYLCASSLGTSVNNEQFFGPGTRLTVL.

The V and J genes are TRBV9 and TRBJ1-3, with TRBD1 identical over 10 bases. The CDR3 extends over 17 amino acids. CDR1 is SGDLS, CDR2 YYNGEE, per germline. V trimming: 0 bases; J trimming: 0 bases; junction bases outside the gene matches: 3. CDR3 sequence: CASSVARTGGSGNTIYF. Written as DNA, the CDR3 is TGTGCCAGCAGCGTAGCTCGGACAGGGGGCTCTGGAAACACCATATATTTT.

The V and J genes are TRBV24-1 and TRBJ1-1; 7 positions match TRBD1. Germline CDR1 reads KGHDR; CDR2 reads SFDVKD. This CDR3 has 13 residues. Trimming at V came to 7 bases and at J to 4 bases, leaving 5 bases not matched to a gene. The CDR3 sequence is CATSRQGGTEAFF. The CDR3 DNA is TGTGCCACCAGCCGACAGGGTGGCACTGAAGCTTTCTTT.

In this sample, this clone turned up a few times. This sequence joins TRBV28 and TRBJ1-5; weak D call: TRBD1 (6 bases). The CDR3 has 15 residues. CDR1 MDHEN and CDR2 SYDVKM come from the germline V gene. Trimming removed 3 bases from V and 2 bases from J, with 11 bases in between. CDR3 sequence: CASSFQGKRNQPQHF. Here the CDR3 DNA reads TGTGCCAGCAGTTTCCAGGGGAAGCGCAATCAGCCCCAGCATTTT.

This clone has just one count. The rearrangement joins TRBV18 to TRBJ1-3; D is unresolved. Trimming pared 3 bases from V and 4 bases from J, leaving 13 bases between. CDR3 length: 15 amino acids. The germline gives CDR1 KGHSH, CDR2 LQKENI. The CDR3 DNA reads as TGTGCCAGCTCACCTCGGGAAGGGTCAGGAAACACCATATATTTT. Protein product: CASSPREGSGNTIYF.

CDR3 DNA sequence: TGTGCCAGCAGACGCGACGGGGGTGAGCAGTTCTTC. This translates into CASRRDGGEQFF. V and J are TRBV14 and TRBJ2-1, with D possibly TRBD2 on 6 matching bases. Germline V lookup: CDR1 SGHDN, CDR2 FVKESK. V lost 6 bases and J 9 bases, leaving 12 bases between the germline ends. The CDR3 runs 12 residues.

The chain couples TRBV19 to TRBJ2-7, with TRBD1 matching over 10 bases. V lost 11 bases to trimming and J lost 3 bases; unmatched junction nucleotides: 4. The CDR3 contains 12 residues. The V gene's germline CDR1 is LNHDA and CDR2 SQIVND (reference sequence). CDR3 sequence (DNA): TGTGCCTCTGGACAGGGGGGCTACGAGCAGTACTTC. Translated, it gives CASGQGGYEQYF.